A selection of T cell receptor beta chains follows, all from one sample in a study of Graves' ophthalmopathy and Graves' hyperthyroidism. TCRdb analysed the multiplex PCR reads with MiXCR anew, one entry per CDR3 protein. This sample has some 1.1 million distinct CDR3 sequences, with about 35% found just once. The sample comprised peripheral blood or thyroid tissue (not recorded which). These receptors were taken from an adult man with Graves' hyperthyroidism. Each CDR3 is given with its conserved first and last residue. Each record gives: J gene, V gene, D gene, CDR3 protein. The D gene is left open where the match is weak.

J: TRBJ2-5
V: TRBV30
D: TRBD2
CDR3: CAWSPGLAPTIQETQYF

J: TRBJ1-1
V: TRBV6-5
D: -
CDR3: CATTPGTNKNTEAFF

J: TRBJ1-5
V: TRBV25-1
D: -
CDR3: CASSEPASNQPQHF

J: TRBJ2-7
V: TRBV7-9
D: -
CDR3: CASSYSDITYEQYF

J: TRBJ2-5
V: TRBV6-6
D: TRBD2
CDR3: CASSRAGVLPIRYF

J: TRBJ1-1
V: TRBV9
D: -
CDR3: CARSARGGKSEAFF

J: TRBJ2-7
V: TRBV7-3
D: -
CDR3: CASSLRERVNYEQYF

J: TRBJ2-7
V: TRBV11-2
D: TRBD1
CDR3: CASTPFRSGTGGVYEQYF

J: TRBJ1-5
V: TRBV5-1
D: -
CDR3: CASSLGPDYSNQPQHF

J: TRBJ2-2
V: TRBV18
D: TRBD2
CDR3: CASSPRREGRHGELFF

J: TRBJ2-5
V: TRBV19
D: TRBD1
CDR3: CASSPGQGGTQYF

J: TRBJ2-7
V: TRBV19
D: -
CDR3: CASRGAGGYEQYF

J: TRBJ2-7
V: TRBV5-5
D: TRBD2
CDR3: CASTAVGGSYEQYF

J: TRBJ2-2
V: TRBV7-9
D: -
CDR3: CASSFLQGNAGELFF

J: TRBJ1-1
V: TRBV25-1
D: -
CDR3: CASSAYTGMNTEAFF

J: TRBJ2-7
V: TRBV15
D: TRBD1
CDR3: CATGTGGLYEQYF

J: TRBJ1-1
V: TRBV5-1
D: TRBD1
CDR3: CASSRDRGRFSLEAFF

J: TRBJ1-5
V: TRBV20-1
D: TRBD1
CDR3: CSASGQGPGWPQHF

J: TRBJ2-7
V: TRBV7-9
D: -
CDR3: CASTFERGAKNEQYF

J: TRBJ1-2
V: TRBV7-9
D: -
CDR3: CASSLDRAAGYTF

J: TRBJ1-5
V: TRBV27
D: TRBD1
CDR3: CASKTGANQPQHF

J: TRBJ1-4
V: TRBV10-3
D: -
CDR3: CAISEFKEKLFF

J: TRBJ2-7
V: TRBV7-2
D: TRBD1
CDR3: CASSPGGSGGGVQYF

J: TRBJ1-1
V: TRBV20-1
D: -
CDR3: CSATPWLNMNTEAFF

J: TRBJ2-5
V: TRBV4-1
D: TRBD1
CDR3: CASSQDSRGQPKETQYF

J: TRBJ1-6
V: TRBV20-1
D: -
CDR3: CSARDRGVFNNSPLHF

J: TRBJ1-5
V: TRBV6-5
D: -
CDR3: CASSYAWGNQPQHF

J: TRBJ1-2
V: TRBV9
D: -
CDR3: CASSVAGQSFYGYTF

J: TRBJ2-7
V: TRBV7-2
D: -
CDR3: CASSARGVAGPHYEQYF

J: TRBJ1-6
V: TRBV12-3/TRBV12-4
D: -
CDR3: CASSFTGQGARSPLHF